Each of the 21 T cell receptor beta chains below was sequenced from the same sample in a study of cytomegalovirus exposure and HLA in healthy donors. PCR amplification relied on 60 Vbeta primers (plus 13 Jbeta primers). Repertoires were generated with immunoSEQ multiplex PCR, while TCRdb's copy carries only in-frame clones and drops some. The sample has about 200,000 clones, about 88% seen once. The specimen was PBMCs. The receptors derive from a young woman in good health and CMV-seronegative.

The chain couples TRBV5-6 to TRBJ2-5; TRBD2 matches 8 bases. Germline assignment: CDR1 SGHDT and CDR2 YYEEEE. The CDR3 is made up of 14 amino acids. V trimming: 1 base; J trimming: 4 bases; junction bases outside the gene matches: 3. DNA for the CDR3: TGTGCCAGCAGCTTGTTCCTAGCGGGAGAGACCCAGTACTTC. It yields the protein CASSLFLAGETQYF.

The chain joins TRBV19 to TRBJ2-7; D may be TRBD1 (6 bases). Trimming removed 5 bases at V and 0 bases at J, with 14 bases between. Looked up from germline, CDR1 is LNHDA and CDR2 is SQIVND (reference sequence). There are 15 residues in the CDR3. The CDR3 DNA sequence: TGTGCCAGTAGTGAACAGGGATTAAGCTCCTACGAGCAGTACTTC. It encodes CASSEQGLSSYEQYF. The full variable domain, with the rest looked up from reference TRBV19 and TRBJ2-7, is DGGITQSPKYLFRKEGQNVTLSCEQNLNHDAMYWYRQDPGQGLRLIYYSQIVNDFQKGDIAEGYSVSREKKESFPLTVTSAQKNPTAFYLCASSEQGLSSYEQYFGPGTRLTVT.

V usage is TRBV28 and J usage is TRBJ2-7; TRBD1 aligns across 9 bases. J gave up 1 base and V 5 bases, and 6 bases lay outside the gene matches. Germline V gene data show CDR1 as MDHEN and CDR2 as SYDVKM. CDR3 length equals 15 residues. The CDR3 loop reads CASSPYRGPSYEQYF. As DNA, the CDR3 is TGTGCCAGCAGTCCGTACAGGGGGCCTTCCTACGAGCAGTACTTC. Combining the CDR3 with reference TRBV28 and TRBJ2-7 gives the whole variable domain DVKVTQSSRYLVKRTGEKVFLECVQDMDHENMFWYRQDPGLGLRLIYFSYDVKMKEKGDIPEGYSVSREKKERFSLILESASTNQTSMYLCASSPYRGPSYEQYFGPGTRLTVT.

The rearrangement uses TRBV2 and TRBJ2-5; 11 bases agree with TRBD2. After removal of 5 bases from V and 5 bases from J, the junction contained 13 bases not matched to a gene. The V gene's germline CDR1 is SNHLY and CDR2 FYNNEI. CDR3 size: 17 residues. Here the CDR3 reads CASSLPLTSGVGETQYF. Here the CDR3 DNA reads TGTGCCAGCAGTTTACCTCTGACTAGCGGGGTTGGTGAGACCCAGTACTTC.

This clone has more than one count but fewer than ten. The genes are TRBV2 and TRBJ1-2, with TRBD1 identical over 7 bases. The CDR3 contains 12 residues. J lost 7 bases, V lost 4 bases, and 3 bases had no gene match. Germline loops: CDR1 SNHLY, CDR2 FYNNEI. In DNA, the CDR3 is TGTGCCAGCAGTGTACAGGGGCCTGGCTACACCTTC. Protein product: CASSVQGPGYTF.

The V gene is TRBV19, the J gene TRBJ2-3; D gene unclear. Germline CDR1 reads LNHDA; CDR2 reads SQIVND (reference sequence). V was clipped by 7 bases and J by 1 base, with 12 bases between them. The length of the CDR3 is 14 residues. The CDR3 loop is CASKNEPGTDTQYF. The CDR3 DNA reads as TGTGCCAGTAAAAATGAGCCTGGCACAGATACGCAGTATTTT.

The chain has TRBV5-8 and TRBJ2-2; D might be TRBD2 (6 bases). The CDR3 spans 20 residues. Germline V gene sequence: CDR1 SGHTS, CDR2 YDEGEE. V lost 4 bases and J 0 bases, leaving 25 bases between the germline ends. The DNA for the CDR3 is TGTGCCAGCAGCCGCTTTCGGGGACTGGCGATACCAACGAACACCGGGGAGCTGTTTTTT. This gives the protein CASSRFRGLAIPTNTGELFF. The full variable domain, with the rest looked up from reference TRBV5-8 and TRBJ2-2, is EAGVTQSPTHLIKTRGQQATLRCSPISGHTSVYWYQQALGLGLQFLLWYDEGEERNRGNFPPRFSGRQFPNYSSELNVNALELEDSALYLCASSRFRGLAIPTNTGELFFGEGSRLTVL.

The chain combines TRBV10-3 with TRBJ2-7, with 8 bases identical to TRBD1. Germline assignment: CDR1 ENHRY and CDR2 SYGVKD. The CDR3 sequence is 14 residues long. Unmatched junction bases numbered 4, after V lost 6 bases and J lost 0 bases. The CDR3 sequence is CAISRDRSSYEQYF. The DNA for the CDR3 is TGTGCCATCAGCCGGGACAGGAGCTCCTACGAGCAGTACTTC.

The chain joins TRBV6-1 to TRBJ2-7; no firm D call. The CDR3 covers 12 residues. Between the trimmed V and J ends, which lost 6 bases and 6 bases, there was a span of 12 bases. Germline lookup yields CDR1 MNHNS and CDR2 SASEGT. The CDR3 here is CASRRLVSEQYF. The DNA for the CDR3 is TGTGCCAGCAGACGGTTAGTGAGCGAGCAGTACTTC.

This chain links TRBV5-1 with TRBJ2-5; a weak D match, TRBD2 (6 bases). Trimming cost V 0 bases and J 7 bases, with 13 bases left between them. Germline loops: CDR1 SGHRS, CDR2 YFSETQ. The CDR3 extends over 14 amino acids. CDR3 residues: CASSLEGTSTTQYF. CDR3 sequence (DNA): TGCGCCAGCAGCTTGGAAGGGACTTCGACGACCCAGTACTTC.

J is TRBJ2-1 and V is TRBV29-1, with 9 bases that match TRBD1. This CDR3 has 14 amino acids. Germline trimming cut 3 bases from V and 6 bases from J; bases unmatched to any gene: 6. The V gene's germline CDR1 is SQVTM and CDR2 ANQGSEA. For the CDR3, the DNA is TGCAGCGTTGAGGAGACAGGGGGGACCAATGAGCAGTTCTTC. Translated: CSVEETGGTNEQFF.

The CDR3: CASKGLAENYEQFF. As DNA, the CDR3 is TGCGCCAGTAAGGGACTAGCGGAGAACTATGAGCAGTTCTTC. The chain has TRBV5-1 and TRBJ2-1; 11 nucleotides align to TRBD2. The germline V gene has CDR1 SGHRS and CDR2 YFSETQ. V shed 8 bases and J 8 bases; nucleotides not matched to a gene: 9. The CDR3 length is 14 residues.

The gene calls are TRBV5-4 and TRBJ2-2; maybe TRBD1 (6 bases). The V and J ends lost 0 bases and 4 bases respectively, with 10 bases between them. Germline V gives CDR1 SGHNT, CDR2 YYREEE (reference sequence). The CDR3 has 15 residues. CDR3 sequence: CASSLAGGGTGELFF. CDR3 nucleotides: TGTGCCAGCAGCTTGGCTGGGGGCGGCACCGGGGAGCTGTTTTTT.

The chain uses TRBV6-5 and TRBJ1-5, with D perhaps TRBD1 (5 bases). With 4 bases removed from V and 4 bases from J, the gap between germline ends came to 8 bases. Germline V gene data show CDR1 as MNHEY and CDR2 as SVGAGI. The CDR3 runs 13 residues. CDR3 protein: CASSSGWNQPQHF. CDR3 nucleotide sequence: TGTGCCAGCAGTTCAGGGTGGAATCAGCCCCAGCATTTT.

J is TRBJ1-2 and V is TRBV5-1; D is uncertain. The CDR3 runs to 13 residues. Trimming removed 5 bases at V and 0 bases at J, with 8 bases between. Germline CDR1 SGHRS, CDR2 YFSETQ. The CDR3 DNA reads TGCGCCAGCAGTTACGGAGCTAACTATGGCTACACCTTC. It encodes CASSYGANYGYTF.

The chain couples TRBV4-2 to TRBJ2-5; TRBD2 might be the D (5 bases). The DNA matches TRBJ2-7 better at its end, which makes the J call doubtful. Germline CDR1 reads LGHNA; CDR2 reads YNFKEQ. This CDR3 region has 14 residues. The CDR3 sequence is CASSHPSGLYEQYF. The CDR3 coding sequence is TGTGCCAGCAGCCATCCGAGCGGTTTGTACGAGCAGTACTTC.

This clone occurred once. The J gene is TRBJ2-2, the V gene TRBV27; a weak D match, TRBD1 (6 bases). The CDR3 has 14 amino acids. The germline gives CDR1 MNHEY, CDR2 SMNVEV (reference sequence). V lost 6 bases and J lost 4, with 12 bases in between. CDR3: CASRKLGGTGELFF. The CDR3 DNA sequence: TGTGCCAGCAGGAAATTAGGGGGCACCGGGGAGCTGTTTTTT.

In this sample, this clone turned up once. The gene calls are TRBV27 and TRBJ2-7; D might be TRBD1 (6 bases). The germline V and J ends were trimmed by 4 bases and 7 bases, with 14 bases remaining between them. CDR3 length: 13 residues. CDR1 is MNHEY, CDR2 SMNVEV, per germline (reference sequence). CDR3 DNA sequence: TGTGCCAGCAGTTGGGGGCAGTCTCGGGAGCAGTACTTC. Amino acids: CASSWGQSREQYF.

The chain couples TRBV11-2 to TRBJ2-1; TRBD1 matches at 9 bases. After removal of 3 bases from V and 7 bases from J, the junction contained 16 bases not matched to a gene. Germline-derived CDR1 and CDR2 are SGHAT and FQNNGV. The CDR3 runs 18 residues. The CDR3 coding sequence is TGTGCCAGCAGCTTGCACGGGGGCGGACAGGGGCCAGGAAATGAGCAGTTCTTC. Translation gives CASSLHGGGQGPGNEQFF.

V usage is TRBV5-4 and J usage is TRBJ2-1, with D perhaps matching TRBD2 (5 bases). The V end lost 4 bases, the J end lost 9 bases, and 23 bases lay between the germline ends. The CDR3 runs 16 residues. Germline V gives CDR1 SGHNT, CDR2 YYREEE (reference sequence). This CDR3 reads CASSDGVSSLSSEQFF. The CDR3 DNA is TGTGCCAGCAGCGATGGCGTTTCTAGCCTCTCAAGTGAGCAGTTCTTC.

The CDR3 DNA is TGTGCCAGCAGCGCCTCGGGAGAATTTACAGATACGCAGTATTTT. Its protein product is CASSASGEFTDTQYF. V gene TRBV5-4 combines with J gene TRBJ2-3; TRBD2 might be the D (6 bases). Germline lookup yields CDR1 SGHNT and CDR2 YYREEE (reference sequence). V was shortened by 4 bases and J by 3 bases, with 15 bases between the two germline ends. This CDR3 spans 15 amino acids.